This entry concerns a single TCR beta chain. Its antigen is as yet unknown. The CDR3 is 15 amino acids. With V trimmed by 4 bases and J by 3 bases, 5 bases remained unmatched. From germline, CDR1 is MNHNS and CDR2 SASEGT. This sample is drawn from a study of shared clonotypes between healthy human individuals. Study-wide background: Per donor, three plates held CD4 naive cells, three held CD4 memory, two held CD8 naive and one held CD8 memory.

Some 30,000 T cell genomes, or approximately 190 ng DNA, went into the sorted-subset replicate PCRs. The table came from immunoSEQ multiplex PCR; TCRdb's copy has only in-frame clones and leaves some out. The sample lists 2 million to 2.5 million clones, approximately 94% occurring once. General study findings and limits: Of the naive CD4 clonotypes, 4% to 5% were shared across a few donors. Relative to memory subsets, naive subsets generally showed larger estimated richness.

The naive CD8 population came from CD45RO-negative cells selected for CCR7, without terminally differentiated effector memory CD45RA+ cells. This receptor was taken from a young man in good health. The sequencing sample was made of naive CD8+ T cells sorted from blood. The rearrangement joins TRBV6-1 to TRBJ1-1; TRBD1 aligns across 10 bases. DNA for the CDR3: TGTGCCAGCAGTGGAACCGGGACAGGGGACACTGAAGCTTTCTTT. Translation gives CASSGTGTGDTEAFF.